The 17 T cell receptor beta chains presented below share a single source sample, sequenced in a study of cytomegalovirus exposure and HLA in healthy donors. Vbeta (60) and Jbeta (13) primers were used in the PCR. TCRdb keeps only in-frame clones here, not all; method: immunoSEQ multiplex PCR. The sample consists of around 180,000 clones, about three quarters of them appearing once. The sample was PBMCs. The receptors stem from a woman between 40 and 50 years old in good health and CMV-seronegative.

The chain links TRBV7-8 to TRBJ1-5; 10 bases are a match to TRBD1. V shed 5 bases and J 4 bases; nucleotides not matched to a gene: 5. CDR3 length equals 15 residues. Germline CDR1 reads SGHVS; CDR2 reads FQNEAQ. CDR3: CASSAPGQGNQPQHF. The CDR3 DNA reads as TGTGCCAGCAGCGCCCCGGGACAGGGGAATCAGCCCCAGCATTTT.

This clone was recorded once. The V gene is TRBV7-3, the J gene TRBJ1-2; D may be TRBD1 (5 bases). This CDR3 is built from 17 residues. Germline V lookup: CDR1 SGHTA, CDR2 FQGTGA. V was shortened by 1 base and J by 1 base, with 16 bases between the two germline ends. CDR3 amino acids: CASSLRGDGVINYGYTF. As DNA, the CDR3 is TGTGCCAGCAGCTTAAGGGGGGACGGCGTAATTAACTATGGCTACACCTTC. The full variable domain, rest sourced from reference TRBV7-3 and TRBJ1-2, is GAGVSQTPSNKVTEKGKYVELRCDPISGHTALYWYRQSLGQGPEFLIYFQGTGAADDSGLPNDRFFAVRPEGSVSTLKIQRTERGDSAVYLCASSLRGDGVINYGYTFGSGTRLTVV.

The rearrangement joins TRBV29-1 to TRBJ2-3; 7 bases agree with TRBD1. J gave up 3 bases and V 7 bases, and 7 bases lay outside the gene matches. The CDR3 spans 13 residues. The V gene's germline CDR1 is SQVTM and CDR2 ANQGSEA. Here the CDR3 DNA reads TGCAGCGCCGACAGGGCTCTTACAGATACGCAGTATTTT. Translated: CSADRALTDTQYF.

The V and J genes are TRBV19 and TRBJ2-3; the match to TRBD1 covers 9 bases. CDR1 and CDR2 (germline): LNHDA, SQIVND (reference sequence). The CDR3 is 15 amino acids. V lost 5 bases, J lost 3 bases, and 6 bases stayed unmatched. The CDR3: CASSGDRARTDTQYF. DNA of the CDR3: TGTGCCAGTAGTGGGGACAGGGCTCGGACAGATACGCAGTATTTT.

The chain joins TRBV19 to TRBJ2-7, with D uncertain. The CDR3 is 11 residues long. CDR1 is LNHDA and CDR2 is SQIVND in the germline V gene (reference sequence). V was trimmed by 8 bases and J by 6 bases, leaving 11 bases between them. This chain's CDR3 is CASRSHGEQYF. CDR3 DNA: TGTGCCAGTCGCTCCCACGGCGAGCAGTACTTC.

The chain recombines TRBV29-1 with TRBJ2-5, with 8 bases that match TRBD1. The CDR3 has 14 residues. Trimming took 1 base from V and 5 from J; bases not matched to a gene: 6. CDR1 is SQVTM, CDR2 ANQGSEA, per germline. The CDR3 DNA sequence: TGCAGCGTTGAAGGGACAGGGACCGGTGAGACCCAGTACTTC. It codes for CSVEGTGTGETQYF.

The CDR3 nucleotides read TGTGCCAGTAGTATAGGGTCGGCTAGCGTTACCTACGAGCAGTACTTC. Translation gives CASSIGSASVTYEQYF. V and J are TRBV19 and TRBJ2-7; perhaps TRBD2 as D (6 bases). The CDR3 extends over 16 amino acids. CDR1 is LNHDA and CDR2 is SQIVND in the germline V gene (reference sequence). Trimming removed 1 base at V and 2 bases at J, with 15 bases between.

This chain connects TRBV15 to TRBJ2-7; D call uncertain. The CDR3 contains 13 residues. Germline CDR1 reads LNHNV; CDR2 reads YYDKDF (reference sequence). For the CDR3, the DNA is TGTGCCACCAGCAGAGAATACAGTGGCGAGCGGTACGTC. Protein product: CATSREYSGERYV.

The chain employs TRBV5-1 and TRBJ2-5; D possibly corresponds to TRBD1 (6 bases). Trimming shortened V by 0 bases and J by 5 bases, and 8 bases separated the two germline ends. The CDR3 covers 13 residues. Germline V gene data show CDR1 as SGHRS and CDR2 as YFSETQ. CDR3 bases: TGCGCCAGCAGCTTGGTAAGGGGGGAGACCCAGTACTTC. Its translation is CASSLVRGETQYF.

The table lists this clone with a few counts. The CDR3 coding sequence is TGTGCCAGCAGAAATGACAGGGACACTGAAGCTTTCTTT. This gives the protein CASRNDRDTEAFF. The chain recombines TRBV7-9 with TRBJ1-1, with TRBD1 matching over 7 bases. The germline V gene encodes CDR1 SEHNR and CDR2 FQNEAQ (reference sequence). The CDR3 has 13 amino acids. Trimming removed 6 bases from V and 3 bases from J; junction bases left unmatched: 4.

The rearrangement links TRBV15 to TRBJ2-7, with TRBD2 matching over 13 bases. This CDR3 contains 15 residues. The J segment lost 9 bases and the V segment lost 2 bases, leaving 7 bases of the junction unmatched. Germline assignment: CDR1 LNHNV and CDR2 YYDKDF (reference sequence). This CDR3 reads CATSRSGLAGSLQYF. CDR3 nucleotides: TGTGCCACCAGCAGATCGGGACTAGCGGGAAGCTTGCAGTACTTC.

This clone appeared a few times. The rearrangement uses TRBV7-6 and TRBJ1-5; possibly TRBD1 for D (5 bases). The germline gives CDR1 SGHVS, CDR2 FNYEAQ. Deletions cut 5 bases from V and 3 bases from J, with 23 bases between. The CDR3 length is 18 residues. The CDR3 DNA sequence: TGTGCCAGCAGCCCACTACCTCGACAGCGATATGACAATCAGCCCCAGCATTTT. It codes for CASSPLPRQRYDNQPQHF.

In DNA form, the CDR3 reads TGTGCCAGCAGCCAGGCCTACGAGCAGTACTTC. It specifies CASSQAYEQYF. The V call is TRBV6-5, the J call TRBJ2-7, with unresolved D. The length of the CDR3 is 11 residues. The V end was cut by 6 bases, the J end by 2 bases, with 5 bases between. Germline V lookup: CDR1 MNHEY, CDR2 SVGAGI.

This clone was seen only once. The chain joins TRBV18 to TRBJ2-3, with D perhaps matching TRBD1 (5 bases). The CDR3 loop spans 15 amino acids. The V end lost 3 bases, the J end lost 3 bases, and 13 bases lay between the germline ends. Looked up from germline, CDR1 is KGHSH and CDR2 is LQKENI. For the CDR3, the DNA is TGTGCCAGCTCACCTAGGGGCCCAACTACAGATACGCAGTATTTT. Its translation is CASSPRGPTTDTQYF.

This clone was seen more than once but under ten times. V and J are TRBV6-5 and TRBJ1-3, with a possible D match to TRBD1 (5 bases). The V end was cut by 6 bases, the J end by 4 bases, with 16 bases between. Germline-derived CDR1 and CDR2 are MNHEY and SVGAGI. The CDR3 is 15 amino acids. This CDR3 reads CASRAFRDKGNTIYF. DNA for the CDR3: TGTGCCAGCAGAGCATTCAGGGATAAGGGAAACACCATATATTTT.

This chain uses TRBV2 with TRBJ2-7; a weak D match, TRBD1 (5 bases). The CDR3 has 15 residues. Germline V gene data show CDR1 as SNHLY and CDR2 as FYNNEI. Trimming took off 8 bases at V and 4 bases at J, with 21 bases between the two ends. CDR3 region: CASAQARRALYEQYF. CDR3 nucleotides: TGTGCCAGCGCCCAAGCCCGCAGGGCGTTGTACGAGCAGTACTTC.

This sequence joins TRBV7-8 and TRBJ1-1, with 8 bases aligning to TRBD1. V trimming: 1 base; J trimming: 4 bases; junction bases outside the gene matches: 8. Germline V CDR1 and CDR2: SGHVS, FQNEAQ. The CDR3 runs 16 residues. The CDR3 loop is CASSLVDRVVSTEAFF. The CDR3 DNA follows: TGTGCCAGCAGCTTAGTGGACAGGGTTGTAAGCACTGAAGCTTTCTTT. Looking up the rest from reference TRBV7-8 and TRBJ1-1 gives the full variable domain: GAGVSQSPRYKVAKRGQDVALRCDPISGHVSLFWYQQALGQGPEFLTYFQNEAQLDKSGLPSDRFFAERPEGSVSTLKIQRTQQEDSAVYLCASSLVDRVVSTEAFFGQGTRLTVV.